This T cell receptor (beta chain) was recorded in a study of cytomegalovirus exposure and HLA in healthy donors. General study findings and limits: Apparent HLA restriction characterized most CMV-associated TCR beta chains in a later analysis.

To note about this clone: As yet, its antigen is unknown.

Primers included in the PCR were 60 Vbeta and 13 Jbeta primers. The protocol was immunoSEQ multiplex PCR, while the TCRdb copy is restricted to in-frame clones and leaves out a portion. The specimen's table records approximately 100,000 clones. The CDR3 has 13 amino acids. CDR1 and CDR2 from the germline V gene are SGHDT and YYEEEE. V was shortened by 4 bases and J by 5 bases, with 13 bases between the two germline ends. This TCR derives from a man aged 50-59 years in good health and CMV-seronegative. Sequenced: PBMCs. V and J are TRBV5-6 and TRBJ2-7; D gene ambiguous. CDR3 sequence (DNA): TGTGCCAGCAGCGGCGACTCCCCCCACGAGCAGTACTTC. It encodes CASSGDSPHEQYF.